This record concerns one T cell receptor beta chain sequence. Its antigen is still unknown. Profiled with immunoSEQ multiplex PCR; TCRdb holds only in-frame clones, not every one. This sample has roughly 220,000 clones, with roughly 84% found just once. These data belong to a study of cytomegalovirus exposure and HLA in healthy donors. Study results and caveats: CMV antigen specificity was confirmed in vitro for three CMV-associated chains. Many donors shared some public TCRs, even though most TCR sequences were rare.

The CDR3 loop spans 15 amino acids. Germline V CDR1 and CDR2: LNHDA, SQIVND (reference sequence). Trimming at V came to 6 bases and at J to 1 base, leaving 4 bases not matched to a gene. Sequencing used PBMCs. This TCR was recovered from a woman in her twenties or thirties in good health and CMV-seropositive. The chain is built from TRBV19 and TRBJ2-2; TRBD1 matches at 8 bases. The CDR3, as DNA: TGTGCCAGTAGCTCCGGGACAGGGAACACCGGGGAGCTGTTTTTT. Its translation: CASSSGTGNTGELFF.